This TCR beta chain was captured in a study of shared clonotypes between healthy human individuals. General study results and limits: Sequencing depth was expected to affect clonotype sharing among donors. Shared clonotypes across all four donors exceeded non-shared ones in generation probability. Rarefaction revealed incomplete sorted-subset sequencing despite large depth.

Data came from immunoSEQ multiplex PCR; TCRdb stores just in-frame clones and leaves some out. The data contain hundreds of thousands of clones, about 80% of them singletons. This clone was found once. Its antigen is undetermined. V lost 7 bases and J lost 5; bases outside the gene matches: 8. The CDR3 sequence is 14 residues long. CDR1 and CDR2 from the germline V gene are SEHNR and FQNEAQ (reference sequence). Source material: memory CD4+ T cells sorted from blood. Subset noted: CD45RA-negative fraction. This clonotype was obtained from a woman between 25 and 40 years old in good health. This chain links TRBV7-9 with TRBJ2-5; TRBD1 matches at 9 bases. The CDR3 coding sequence is TGTGCCAGCACCGTACAGGGGGCGAGGGAGACCCAGTACTTC. Protein sequence: CASTVQGARETQYF. Based on the CDR3 plus reference TRBV7-9 and TRBJ2-5, the full variable domain is DTGVSQNPRHKITKRGQNVTFRCDPISEHNRLYWYRQTLGQGPEFLTYFQNEAQLEKSRLLSDRFSAERPKGSFSTLEIQRTEQGDSAMYLCASTVQGARETQYFGPGTRLLVL.